The clone carrying this T cell receptor beta chain was counted a single time. Sequenced by immunoSEQ multiplex PCR; TCRdb stores in-frame clones only, minus some. The sample comprises under 200,000 clones, approximately 86% of which are singletons, and more than 3% rests with the top ten. This record belongs to a study of blood T cell repertoires in COVID-19. Background on the study: The United States, Italy and Spain supplied acute and convalescent COVID-19 samples.

The sequenced sample consisted of peripheral blood. The source of this sequence is a man in his 70s with acute or convalescent COVID-19.

CDR3 nucleotides: TGTGCCAGCAGCCCGCAGGGACAGACAAATTCACCCCTCCACTTT. Its translation: CASSPQGQTNSPLHF. This chain uses TRBV7-2 with TRBJ1-6, with TRBD1 identical over 7 bases. The germline V gene encodes CDR1 SGHTA and CDR2 FQGNSA. The CDR3 covers 15 residues. The V segment lost 5 bases and the J segment 7 bases; nucleotides outside the gene matches: 8.